The 27 T cell receptor beta chains presented below share a single source sample, sequenced in a study of blood T cell repertoires in COVID-19 (dated by TCRdb to 2018 to 2021). The library relied on the immunoSEQ multiplex PCR assay. TCRdb provides this immuneACCESS table in a form limited to in-frame rearrangements. Some clones are lacking; in checked studies, under half of them reflect an unresolved V gene, and why the rest are absent is not known. This sample is represented by some 28,000 clones; 70% to 90% of them were singletons. Of the sample, 9% to 9.5% is held by the ten largest clones. Material: peripheral blood. The receptor source for this set is a human donor in a cohort sampled during active COVID-19.

The chain is built from TRBV5-1 and TRBJ2-1; a possible D gene is TRBD1 (7 bases). This CDR3 has 17 residues. CDR1 and CDR2 (germline): SGHRS, YFSETQ. Trimming cost V 2 bases and J 8 bases, with 23 bases left between them. CDR3 sequence (DNA): TGCGCCAGCAGCTTAGTTTTAGGGGGCGCGGGGTCCGATGAGCAGTTCTTC. This encodes CASSLVLGGAGSDEQFF.

The rearrangement links TRBV21-1 to TRBJ1-1. TRBV21-1 corresponds to a pseudogene. The CDR3 length is 16 residues. The CDR3 DNA sequence: TGTGCCAGCAGCAAAGGTCCTTACGGGGAGAACACTGAAGCTTTCTTT. Its protein is CASSKGPYGENTEAFF.

V gene TRBV18 combines with J gene TRBJ1-3; 9 bases line up with TRBD1. After removal of 3 bases from V and 1 base from J, the junction contained 10 bases not matched to a gene. Germline lookup yields CDR1 KGHSH and CDR2 LQKENI. This CDR3 spans 18 amino acids. The CDR3, as DNA: TGTGCCAGCTCACCCGTTGGACAGGGGAAGGGGTCTGGAAACACCATATATTTT. This gives the protein CASSPVGQGKGSGNTIYF. Supplemented by reference TRBV18 and TRBJ1-3, the full variable domain reads NAGVMQNPRHLVRRRGQEARLRCSPMKGHSHVYWYRQLPEEGLKFMVYLQKENIIDESGMPKERFSAEFPKEGPSILRIQQVVRGDSAAYFCASSPVGQGKGSGNTIYFGEGSWLTVV.

The chain carries TRBV30 and TRBJ2-3; 9 nucleotides align to TRBD1. CDR3 size: 20 residues. CDR1 is GTSNPN and CDR2 is SVGIG in the germline V gene (reference sequence). Losses at the gene ends were 3 bases for V and 6 bases for J; bases not matched to a gene: 25. The CDR3 reads CAWRGRTRIRTGDERDTQYF. As DNA, the CDR3 is TGTGCCTGGAGAGGACGAACCCGTATCCGGACAGGGGACGAGCGGGATACGCAGTATTTT.

The rearrangement links TRBV19 to TRBJ1-1; maybe TRBD1 (6 bases). The germline V gene encodes CDR1 LNHDA and CDR2 SQIVND (reference sequence). Deletions cut 4 bases from V and 0 bases from J, with 18 bases between. The CDR3 is 17 residues long. The CDR3 region has the DNA TGTGCCAGTAGTACGGGACACCCTCTGACGCTGAACACTGAAGCTTTCTTT. It translates to CASSTGHPLTLNTEAFF.

The rearrangement links TRBV2 to TRBJ2-5, with 10 bases aligning to TRBD1. The CDR3 is 14 amino acids. The germline gives CDR1 SNHLY, CDR2 FYNNEI. Losses at the gene ends were 6 bases for V and 2 bases for J; bases not matched to a gene: 3. The CDR3 DNA sequence: TGTGCCAGCAGGGAGGACAGGGGGCAAGAGACCCAGTACTTC. Its protein is CASREDRGQETQYF.

V is TRBV3-1 (or the pseudogene TRBV3-2) and J is TRBJ1-1; D remains unclear. The CDR3 has 12 amino acids. Germline lookup yields CDR1 LGHDT and CDR2 YNNKEL (reference sequence). The ends were cut back, 2 bases at V and 9 bases at J, with 10 bases in the middle. The CDR3 nucleotides are TGTGCCAGCAGCCAAAGTGACACCCAAGCTTTCTTT. It is translated as CASSQSDTQAFF.

The CDR3 is CASSQDQGPRGFFYGYTF. The DNA of the CDR3 is TGTGCCAGCAGCCAAGATCAAGGCCCCAGGGGGTTCTTCTATGGCTACACCTTC. The V call is TRBV4-2, the J call TRBJ1-2, with TRBD1 matching over 7 bases. The germline gives CDR1 LGHNA, CDR2 YNFKEQ. CDR3 size: 18 residues. Germline trimming cut 0 bases from V and 4 bases from J; bases unmatched to any gene: 14.

The rearrangement links TRBV21-1 to TRBJ2-7; TRBD1, the table's D call, was not compared with the DNA. TRBV21-1 is reported as a pseudogene. The CDR3 has 15 amino acids. The CDR3, as DNA: TGTGCCAGCAGCAAAGTTCGGGACAGAGGGTACGAGCAGTACTTC. Its translation is CASSKVRDRGYEQYF.

The rearrangement links TRBV3-1 (or the pseudogene TRBV3-2) to TRBJ2-1, with 8 bases aligning to TRBD2. CDR1 is LGHDT and CDR2 is YNNKEL in the germline V gene (reference sequence). The length of the CDR3 is 16 residues. Germline trimming cut 2 bases from V and 4 bases from J; bases unmatched to any gene: 7. In nucleotides, the CDR3 is TGTGCCAGCAGCCAAAAAAGCGGGGGAAAATACAATGAGCAGTTCTTC. Its translation is CASSQKSGGKYNEQFF.

J is TRBJ1-1 and V is TRBV6-4; D possibly corresponds to TRBD1 (5 bases). Germline-derived CDR1 and CDR2 are MRHNA and SNTAGT. The CDR3 has 13 amino acids. V shed 6 bases and J shed 1 base, with 9 bases lying between them. The CDR3 spells CASSLTENTEAFF. The CDR3 DNA is TGTGCCAGCAGCCTGACAGAGAACACTGAAGCTTTCTTT.

The gene calls are TRBV12-3 or TRBV12-4 and TRBJ1-5; D might be TRBD1 (6 bases). The CDR3 has 12 residues. The V end was cut by 3 bases, the J end by 8 bases, with 8 bases between. The CDR3 region is CASSLGAKPQHF. The CDR3, as DNA: TGTGCCAGCAGTTTGGGGGCGAAGCCCCAGCATTTT.

This chain uses TRBV27 with TRBJ2-6, with 7 bases matching TRBD1. CDR3 size: 17 residues. V was clipped by 6 bases and J by 1 base; unmatched bases: 9. The germline gives CDR1 MNHEY, CDR2 SMNVEV (reference sequence). CDR3 region: CASSERPGGSGANVLTF. CDR3 bases: TGTGCCAGCAGCGAGAGACCAGGGGGATCTGGGGCCAACGTCCTGACTTTC.

The chain links TRBV3-1 (or the pseudogene TRBV3-2) to TRBJ1-6; 9 bases line up with TRBD1. With V trimmed by 3 bases and J by 6 bases, 3 bases remained unmatched. Germline loops: CDR1 LGHDT, CDR2 YNNKEL (reference sequence). This CDR3 region has 15 residues. The CDR3 here is CASSQGQGGNSPLHF. CDR3 sequence (DNA): TGTGCCAGCAGCCAGGGACAGGGCGGTAATTCACCCCTCCACTTT.

The chain combines TRBV2 with TRBJ1-2; no firm D call. The CDR3 contains 13 residues. V dropped 11 bases and J dropped 6 bases, with 19 bases sitting between them. Germline assignment: CDR1 SNHLY and CDR2 FYNNEI. CDR3 DNA sequence: TGTGCCGGGAGACCCAGTACGGTACATGGCTACACCTTC. It specifies CAGRPSTVHGYTF.

The CDR3 nucleotides are TGTGCCAGCAGTTTATCGATCTCCTCGGGGTACAATGAGCAGTTCTTC. This gives the protein CASSLSISSGYNEQFF. The V and J genes are TRBV27 and TRBJ2-1, with a weak D call TRBD2 (5 bases). Trimming cost V 0 bases and J 4 bases, with 13 bases left between them. The CDR3 spans 16 residues. Germline loops: CDR1 MNHEY, CDR2 SMNVEV (reference sequence).

The chain employs TRBV9 and TRBJ1-1; tentative D call: TRBD1 (6 bases). This CDR3 has 15 amino acids. V gave up 3 bases and J gave up 0 bases, with 12 bases separating them. Germline CDR1 is SGDLS and CDR2 is YYNGEE. The CDR3 region has the DNA TGTGCCAGCAGCGGCCGGGACAACATGAACACTGAAGCTTTCTTT. Translating gives CASSGRDNMNTEAFF. The full variable domain, rest sourced from reference TRBV9 and TRBJ1-1, is DSGVTQTPKHLITATGQRVTLRCSPRSGDLSVYWYQQSLDQGLQFLIQYYNGEERAKGNILERFSAQQFPDLHSELNLSSLELGDSALYFCASSGRDNMNTEAFFGQGTRLTVV.

V and J are TRBV5-1 and TRBJ1-1; 8 positions match TRBD1. The CDR3 runs to 14 residues. The V gene's germline CDR1 is SGHRS and CDR2 YFSETQ. The V segment lost 5 bases and the J segment 0 bases; nucleotides outside the gene matches: 3. The CDR3 nucleotides are TGCGCCAGCAGAGCAGGGGGCCTGAACACTGAAGCTTTCTTT. It translates to CASRAGGLNTEAFF.

This clone appeared a single time. This sequence joins TRBV19 and TRBJ1-5; 7 nucleotides agree with TRBD1. V lost 5 bases to trimming and J lost 2 bases; unmatched junction nucleotides: 3. CDR3 length equals 14 residues. Germline CDR1 is LNHDA and CDR2 is SQIVND (reference sequence). In nucleotides, the CDR3 is TGTGCCAGTAGTCCCGACAGGGGCAATCAGCCCCAGCATTTT. Its translation is CASSPDRGNQPQHF.

The genes are TRBV4-1 and TRBJ2-5; the match to TRBD2 covers 10 bases. V lost 1 base, J lost 5 bases, and 4 bases stayed unmatched. Germline V lookup: CDR1 MGHRA, CDR2 YSYEKL. This CDR3 region has 15 residues. The CDR3 reads CASSQVAGGGETQYF. The CDR3 DNA reads as TGCGCCAGCAGCCAAGTAGCGGGAGGAGGGGAGACCCAGTACTTC.

The V and J genes are TRBV5-6 and TRBJ1-4; 7 bases line up with TRBD1. This CDR3 has 15 residues. Looked up from germline, CDR1 is SGHDT and CDR2 is YYEEEE. The V and J ends lost 0 bases and 5 bases, in that order; junction bases with no gene match: 4. The CDR3 protein is CASSLGDRKNEKLFF. The DNA for the CDR3 is TGTGCCAGCAGCTTGGGGGACAGAAAAAATGAAAAACTGTTTTTT.

This sequence joins TRBV19 and TRBJ1-1, with TRBD1 matching over 12 bases. CDR3 size: 17 residues. The V and J ends lost 3 bases and 4 bases, in that order; junction bases with no gene match: 9. Germline lookup yields CDR1 LNHDA and CDR2 SQIVND (reference sequence). The CDR3 reads CASSMWGQGAGGTEAFF. As DNA, the CDR3 is TGTGCCAGTAGTATGTGGGGACAGGGGGCAGGAGGCACTGAAGCTTTCTTT.

The chain is built from TRBV19 and TRBJ1-2; D ambiguous. With 5 bases removed from V and 6 bases from J, the gap between germline ends came to 16 bases. The CDR3 has 14 residues. CDR1 and CDR2 (germline): LNHDA, SQIVND (reference sequence). The CDR3 nucleotides are TGTGCCAGTAGTTCAATCTACCCCGAAAATGGCTACACCTTC. Residues: CASSSIYPENGYTF.

This clone showed up just once. Written as DNA, the CDR3 is TGTGCCAGCAGCGTCCAAGGACGGGGGTCTAGCTCCTACGAGCAGTACTTC. Its translation is CASSVQGRGSSSYEQYF. This chain uses TRBV9 with TRBJ2-7, with D perhaps matching TRBD2 (6 bases). CDR1 SGDLS and CDR2 YYNGEE come from the germline V gene. This CDR3 region has 17 residues. The V end was cut by 2 bases, the J end by 0 bases, with 18 bases between. Using reference TRBV9 and TRBJ2-7 for the parts outside the CDR3, the full variable domain is DSGVTQTPKHLITATGQRVTLRCSPRSGDLSVYWYQQSLDQGLQFLIQYYNGEERAKGNILERFSAQQFPDLHSELNLSSLELGDSALYFCASSVQGRGSSSYEQYFGPGTRLTVT.

The rearrangement uses TRBV19 and TRBJ2-5, with 7 bases matching TRBD2. Trimming cost V 4 bases and J 7 bases; bases outside gene matches: 12. The CDR3 is 15 amino acids. The germline gives CDR1 LNHDA, CDR2 SQIVND (reference sequence). Here the CDR3 reads CASSTSSAGVGTQYF. The CDR3 bases are TGTGCCAGTAGTACCTCCTCTGCGGGGGTGGGGACCCAGTACTTC.

The V call is TRBV5-5, the J call TRBJ2-7; 7 bases fit TRBD1. The V segment lost 3 bases and the J segment 2 bases; nucleotides outside the gene matches: 8. This CDR3 spans 15 amino acids. Germline CDR1 reads SGHKS; CDR2 reads YYEKEE (reference sequence). CDR3 amino acids: CASSSLRDRAYEQYF. Written as DNA, the CDR3 is TGTGCCAGCAGCTCGCTCAGGGACAGAGCCTACGAGCAGTACTTC.

The chain employs TRBV10-3 and TRBJ1-2, with a weak D call TRBD1 (5 bases). With 6 bases removed from V and 0 bases from J, the gap between germline ends came to 14 bases. In germline, CDR1 is ENHRY, CDR2 SYGVKD. The CDR3 contains 15 residues. The CDR3 coding sequence is TGTGCCATCAGGACGACAGAGGCCGCTAACTATGGCTACACCTTC. Amino acid sequence: CAIRTTEAANYGYTF.